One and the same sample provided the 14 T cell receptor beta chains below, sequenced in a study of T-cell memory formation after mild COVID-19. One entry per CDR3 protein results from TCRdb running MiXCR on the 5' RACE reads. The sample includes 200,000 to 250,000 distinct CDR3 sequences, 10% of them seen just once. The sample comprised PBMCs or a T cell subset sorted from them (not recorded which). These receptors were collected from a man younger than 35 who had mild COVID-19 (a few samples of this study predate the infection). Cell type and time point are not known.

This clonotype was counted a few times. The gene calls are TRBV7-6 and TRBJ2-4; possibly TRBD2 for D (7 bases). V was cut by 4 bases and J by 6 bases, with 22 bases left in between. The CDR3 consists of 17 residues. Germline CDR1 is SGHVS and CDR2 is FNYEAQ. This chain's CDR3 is CASSSRPGGASGNIQYF. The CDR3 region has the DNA TGTGCCAGCAGCTCAAGGCCGGGGGGCGCATCCGGAAACATTCAGTACTTC.

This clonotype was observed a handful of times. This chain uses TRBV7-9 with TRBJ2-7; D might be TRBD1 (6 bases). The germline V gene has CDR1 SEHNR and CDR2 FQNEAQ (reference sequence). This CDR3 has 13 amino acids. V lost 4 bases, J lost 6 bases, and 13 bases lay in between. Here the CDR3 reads CASSSRGLREQYF. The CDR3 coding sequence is TGTGCCAGCAGCTCCAGGGGATTACGCGAGCAGTACTTC.

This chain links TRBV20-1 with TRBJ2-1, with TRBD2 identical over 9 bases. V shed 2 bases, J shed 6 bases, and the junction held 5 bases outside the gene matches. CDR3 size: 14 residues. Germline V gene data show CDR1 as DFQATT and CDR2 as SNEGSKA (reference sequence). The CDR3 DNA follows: TGCAGTGCTAGATCCCAGCGGGGGGCCAATGAGCAGTTCTTC. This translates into CSARSQRGANEQFF.

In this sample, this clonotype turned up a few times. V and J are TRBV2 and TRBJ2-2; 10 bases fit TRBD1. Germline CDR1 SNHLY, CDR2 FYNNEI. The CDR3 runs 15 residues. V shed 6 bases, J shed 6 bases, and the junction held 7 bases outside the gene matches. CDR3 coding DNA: TGTGCCAGCAGGAAAGCCGGGACAGGGGCCGGGGAGCTGTTTTTT. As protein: CASRKAGTGAGELFF.

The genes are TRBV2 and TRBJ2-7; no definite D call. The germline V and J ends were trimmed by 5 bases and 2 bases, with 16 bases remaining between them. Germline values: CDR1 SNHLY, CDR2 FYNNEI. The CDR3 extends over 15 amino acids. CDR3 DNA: TGTGCCAGCAGTCCGAATGGGCAGGTGACCTACGAGCAGTACTTC. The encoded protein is CASSPNGQVTYEQYF.

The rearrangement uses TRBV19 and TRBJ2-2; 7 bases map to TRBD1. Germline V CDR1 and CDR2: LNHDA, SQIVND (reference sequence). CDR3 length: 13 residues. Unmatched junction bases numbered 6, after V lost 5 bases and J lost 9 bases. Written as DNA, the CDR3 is TGTGCCAGTAGTCCGGCGGACAGGCGGGAGCTGTTTTTT. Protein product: CASSPADRRELFF.

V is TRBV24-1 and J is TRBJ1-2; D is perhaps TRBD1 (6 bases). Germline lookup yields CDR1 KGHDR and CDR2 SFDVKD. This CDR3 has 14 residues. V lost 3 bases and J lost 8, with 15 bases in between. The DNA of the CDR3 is TGTGCCACCAGTGATCCACAGGGAGCGCCGGGCTACACCTTC. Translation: CATSDPQGAPGYTF.

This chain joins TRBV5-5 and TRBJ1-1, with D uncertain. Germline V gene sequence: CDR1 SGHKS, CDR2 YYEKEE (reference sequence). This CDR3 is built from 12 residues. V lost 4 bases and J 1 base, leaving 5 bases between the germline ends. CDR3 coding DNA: TGTGCCAGCAGCACCGAGAACACTGAAGCTTTCTTT. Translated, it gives CASSTENTEAFF.

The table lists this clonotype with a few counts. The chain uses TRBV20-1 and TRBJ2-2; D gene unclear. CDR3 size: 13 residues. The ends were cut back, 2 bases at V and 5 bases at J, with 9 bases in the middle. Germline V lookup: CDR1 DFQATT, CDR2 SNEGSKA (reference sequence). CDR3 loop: CSARHSTTGELFF. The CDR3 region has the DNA TGCAGTGCTAGACATAGTACAACCGGGGAGCTGTTTTTT.

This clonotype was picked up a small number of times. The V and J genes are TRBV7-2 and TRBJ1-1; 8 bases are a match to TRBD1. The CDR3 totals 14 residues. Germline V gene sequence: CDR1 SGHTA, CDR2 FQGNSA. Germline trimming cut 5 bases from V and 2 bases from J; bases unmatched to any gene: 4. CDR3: CASSVQGGNTEAFF. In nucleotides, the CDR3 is TGTGCCAGCAGCGTACAGGGGGGTAACACTGAAGCTTTCTTT.

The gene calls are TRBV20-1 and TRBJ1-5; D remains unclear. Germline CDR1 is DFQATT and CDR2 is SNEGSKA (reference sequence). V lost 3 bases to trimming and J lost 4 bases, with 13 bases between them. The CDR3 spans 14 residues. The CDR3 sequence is CSASEVTGNQPQHF. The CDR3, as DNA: TGCAGTGCTAGCGAGGTAACGGGGAATCAGCCCCAGCATTTT.

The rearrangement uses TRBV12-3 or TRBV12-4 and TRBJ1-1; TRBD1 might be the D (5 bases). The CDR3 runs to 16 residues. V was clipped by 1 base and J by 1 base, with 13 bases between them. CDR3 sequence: CASSLGTGTPNTEAFF. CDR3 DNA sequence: TGTGCCAGCAGTTTAGGGACCGGGACGCCGAACACTGAAGCTTTCTTT.

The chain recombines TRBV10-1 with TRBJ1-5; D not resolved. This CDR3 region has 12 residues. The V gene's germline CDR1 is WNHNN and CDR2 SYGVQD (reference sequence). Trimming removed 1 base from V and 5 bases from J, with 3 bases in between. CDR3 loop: CASSEFDQPQHF. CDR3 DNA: TGCGCCAGCAGTGAGTTCGATCAGCCCCAGCATTTT.

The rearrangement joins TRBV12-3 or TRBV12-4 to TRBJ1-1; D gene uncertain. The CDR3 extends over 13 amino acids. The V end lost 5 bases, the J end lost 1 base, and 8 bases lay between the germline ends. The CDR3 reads CASSARENTEAFF. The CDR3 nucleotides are TGTGCCAGCAGTGCCCGAGAGAACACTGAAGCTTTCTTT.